This entry lists 25 T cell receptor beta chains sequenced from one sample in a study of beta chain features in type 1 diabetes. Expressed TCRB transcripts were sequenced because the entire RNA isolate underwent reverse transcription. Repertoires were generated with immunoSEQ multiplex PCR, while TCRdb's copy carries only in-frame clones and drops some. The sample lists roughly 330,000 clones, 9.5% to 11% seen once, with under 0.02% in the top ten. Sequencing was performed on naive CD4+ T cells from blood. Receptor source: a woman younger than 45 in good health.

Only a few counts were recorded for this clone. V usage is TRBV7-9 and J usage is TRBJ2-3, with 7 bases fitting TRBD1. Trimming removed 5 bases from V and 2 bases from J; junction bases left unmatched: 7. The germline V gene encodes CDR1 SEHNR and CDR2 FQNEAQ (reference sequence). There are 15 residues in the CDR3. CDR3 DNA sequence: TGTGCCAGCAGCCCCGGACAGGCCCTCACAGATACGCAGTATTTT. It translates to CASSPGQALTDTQYF.

The chain links TRBV7-6 to TRBJ1-3; TRBD1 matches at 11 bases. The junction had 2 bases not matched to a gene; V was cut back by 3 bases and J by 7 bases. Germline assignment: CDR1 SGHVS and CDR2 FNYEAQ. The CDR3 totals 14 residues. CDR3 sequence reads: CASSLGTGGNTIYF. The CDR3 coding sequence is TGTGCCAGCAGCTTGGGGACAGGGGGGAACACCATATATTTT.

The sample holds a few counts of this clone. V and J are TRBV5-4 and TRBJ1-3, with D tentatively TRBD1 (5 bases). This CDR3 has 15 amino acids. The germline gives CDR1 SGHNT, CDR2 YYREEE (reference sequence). With 0 bases removed from V and 0 bases from J, the gap between germline ends came to 7 bases. The CDR3 sequence: CASSLGGLSGNTIYF. The DNA of the CDR3 is TGTGCCAGCAGCTTGGGGGGACTCTCTGGAAACACCATATATTTT.

This clone was seen only a few times. The V and J genes are TRBV7-2 and TRBJ2-3, with 11 bases that match TRBD2. Trimming removed 5 bases from V and 1 base from J; junction bases left unmatched: 5. CDR1 and CDR2 from the germline V gene are SGHTA and FQGNSA. The CDR3 is made up of 16 amino acids. The CDR3 region is CASSLRTSGRTDTQYF. CDR3 bases: TGTGCCAGCAGCCTCAGGACTAGCGGGCGCACAGATACGCAGTATTTT. Full variable domain (remainder filled in from reference TRBV7-2 and TRBJ2-3): GAGVSQSPSNKVTEKGKDVELRCDPISGHTALYWYRQSLGQGLEFLIYFQGNSAPDKSGLPSDRFSAERTGGSVSTLTIQRTQQEDSAVYLCASSLRTSGRTDTQYFGPGTRLTVL.

This clone has only a few counts. The chain recombines TRBV7-3 with TRBJ2-3; TRBD1 agrees at 7 bases. The CDR3 is made up of 15 amino acids. Per germline, CDR1 SGHTA and CDR2 FQGTGA. With V trimmed by 6 bases and J by 1 base, 7 bases remained unmatched. The CDR3 DNA reads as TGTGCCAGCAGGGGACAGAGACATTGCACAGATACGCAGTATTTT. Amino acid sequence: CASRGQRHCTDTQYF.

This chain joins TRBV5-4 and TRBJ2-2; 10 bases fit TRBD2. V was clipped by 2 bases and J by 7 bases; unmatched bases: 8. Germline assignment: CDR1 SGHNT and CDR2 YYREEE (reference sequence). This CDR3 is built from 16 residues. CDR3 coding DNA: TGTGCCAGCAGCTTAGGGACTAGCGTTCGGGGCGGGGAGCTGTTTTTT. It encodes CASSLGTSVRGGELFF.

This rearrangement joins TRBV5-4 to TRBJ1-1; tentatively, D is TRBD1 (6 bases). The CDR3 contains 16 residues. Per the germline V gene, CDR1 is SGHNT and CDR2 is YYREEE (reference sequence). V lost 0 bases and J 4 bases, leaving 16 bases between the germline ends. The CDR3 region is CASSLDLQGPSTEAFF. The CDR3 region has the DNA TGTGCCAGCAGCTTGGACCTACAGGGACCCTCCACTGAAGCTTTCTTT.

The chain carries TRBV11-3 and TRBJ2-1, with 7 bases that match TRBD2. With V trimmed by 5 bases and J by 8 bases, 9 bases remained unmatched. The CDR3 covers 14 residues. Germline assignment: CDR1 SGHNT and CDR2 YENEEA. CDR3 protein: CASSPGGSPHEQFF. The CDR3 DNA reads as TGTGCCAGCAGCCCAGGCGGGAGCCCCCATGAGCAGTTCTTC.

The table lists this clone with a few counts. This sequence joins TRBV7-2 and TRBJ2-7; D is undetermined. Looked up from germline, CDR1 is SGHTA and CDR2 is FQGNSA. V gave up 5 bases and J gave up 2 bases, with 10 bases separating them. The CDR3 loop spans 13 amino acids. In nucleotides, the CDR3 is TGTGCCAGCAGCCCCTATACGACCTACGAGCAGTACTTC. As protein: CASSPYTTYEQYF.

The rearrangement joins TRBV28 to TRBJ2-7, with 8 bases identical to TRBD2. The CDR3 has 16 amino acids. The V gene's germline CDR1 is MDHEN and CDR2 SYDVKM. Losses at the gene ends were 6 bases for V and 2 bases for J; bases not matched to a gene: 12. This CDR3 is CASSLFGLAGTYEQYF. CDR3 in DNA: TGTGCCAGCAGCCTCTTCGGGTTAGCGGGAACCTACGAGCAGTACTTC.

The chain is built from TRBV4-3 and TRBJ1-2, with a weak D call TRBD1 (5 bases). With 1 base removed from V and 8 bases from J, the gap between germline ends came to 11 bases. Germline V gene sequence: CDR1 LGHNA, CDR2 YSLEER. This CDR3 is 13 amino acids long. For the CDR3, the DNA is TGCGCCAGCAGCCAAGGGGGGGGAGGAGGCTACACCTTC. Residues: CASSQGGGGGYTF.

J is TRBJ2-6 and V is TRBV7-9, with a weak D call TRBD1 (5 bases). Germline V gives CDR1 SEHNR, CDR2 FQNEAQ (reference sequence). This CDR3 comprises 15 residues. V lost 5 bases, J lost 0 bases, and 8 bases lay in between. The CDR3 nucleotides read TGTGCCAGCAGCGCAGACAGCTCTGGGGCCAACGTCCTGACTTTC. It translates to CASSADSSGANVLTF.

The chain has TRBV27 and TRBJ1-2; 8 positions match TRBD1. The trim removed 10 bases at V and 6 bases at J, leaving 10 bases unmatched. This CDR3 is built from 13 residues. The germline gives CDR1 MNHEY, CDR2 SMNVEV (reference sequence). The CDR3 protein is CANRGQGRNGYTF. The CDR3 nucleotides read TGTGCCAACCGAGGACAGGGTCGGAATGGCTACACCTTC.

A few counts support this clone. V gene TRBV19 combines with J gene TRBJ1-5, with D hard to call. The ends were cut back, 1 base at V and 3 bases at J, with 4 bases in the middle. Germline V gene lookup returns CDR1 LNHDA and CDR2 SQIVND (reference sequence). CDR3 size: 13 residues. DNA of the CDR3: TGTGCCAGTAGTATAGCTGTCAATCAGCCCCAGCATTTT. Its protein is CASSIAVNQPQHF.

V gene TRBV29-1 combines with J gene TRBJ2-1; 13 bases agree with TRBD2. Germline CDR1 reads SQVTM; CDR2 reads ANQGSEA. This CDR3 contains 18 residues. V trimming: 5 bases; J trimming: 1 base; junction bases outside the gene matches: 11. The CDR3 protein is CSVCGLAGDYGSYNEQFF. The CDR3 nucleotides read TGCAGCGTTTGTGGACTAGCGGGAGACTATGGTTCCTACAATGAGCAGTTCTTC.

The chain has TRBV7-9 and TRBJ2-7; 7 positions agree with TRBD1. V trimming: 5 bases; J trimming: 0 bases; junction bases outside the gene matches: 7. The CDR3 runs 15 residues. Germline V CDR1 and CDR2: SEHNR, FQNEAQ (reference sequence). Written as DNA, the CDR3 is TGTGCCAGCAGCGTTGGACAGGTCGTCTCCTACGAGCAGTACTTC. It specifies CASSVGQVVSYEQYF.

Here the CDR3 reads CAWSRENNQPQHF. The DNA for the CDR3 is TGTGCCTGGAGTAGAGAGAACAATCAGCCCCAGCATTTT. The J gene is TRBJ1-5, the V gene TRBV30; D gene unclear. The CDR3 totals 13 residues. Germline CDR1 GTSNPN, CDR2 SVGIG (reference sequence). V was shortened by 2 bases and J by 3 bases, with 8 bases between the two germline ends.

This clone was counted only a few times. This chain uses TRBV7-9 with TRBJ1-4, with a possible D match to TRBD1 (5 bases). Looked up from germline, CDR1 is SEHNR and CDR2 is FQNEAQ (reference sequence). Trimming cost V 5 bases and J 6 bases, with 16 bases left between them. CDR3 size: 15 residues. CDR3 loop: CASSPRGSADEKLFF. Written as DNA, the CDR3 is TGTGCCAGCAGCCCGCGGGGCAGCGCCGATGAAAAACTGTTTTTT. Full variable domain (remainder filled in from reference TRBV7-9 and TRBJ1-4): DTGVSQNPRHKITKRGQNVTFRCDPISEHNRLYWYRQTLGQGPEFLTYFQNEAQLEKSRLLSDRFSAERPKGSFSTLEIQRTEQGDSAMYLCASSPRGSADEKLFFGSGTQLSVL.

This rearrangement joins TRBV7-2 to TRBJ2-7; a weak D match, TRBD1 (6 bases). CDR1 SGHTA and CDR2 FQGNSA come from the germline V gene. The CDR3 consists of 14 residues. The V end lost 2 bases, the J end lost 3 bases, and 11 bases lay between the germline ends. The chain's CDR3 is CASSLRDTRYEQYF. DNA of the CDR3: TGTGCCAGCAGCTTAAGGGACACCCGCTACGAGCAGTACTTC.

The chain couples TRBV7-2 to TRBJ1-2; maybe TRBD1 (6 bases). This CDR3 spans 16 amino acids. CDR1 is SGHTA, CDR2 FQGNSA, per germline. V lost 4 bases and J 1 base, leaving 16 bases between the germline ends. CDR3 residues: CASSYLPGTLNYGYTF. Written as DNA, the CDR3 is TGTGCCAGCAGCTATCTCCCTGGGACACTTAACTATGGCTACACCTTC.

In this sample, this clone turned up a few times. The V and J genes are TRBV7-9 and TRBJ2-1; 8 bases match TRBD2. The length of the CDR3 is 16 residues. Trimming took 0 bases from V and 7 from J; bases not matched to a gene: 8. The V gene's germline CDR1 is SEHNR and CDR2 FQNEAQ (reference sequence). In DNA, the CDR3 is TGTGCCAGCAGCTTAGCGGGTAGCGGGATCCCTAATGAGCAGTTCTTC. Amino acid sequence: CASSLAGSGIPNEQFF.

The CDR3 DNA follows: TGTGCCAGCAGCTTGCTCGCTAGCGGGAGTGACAATGAGCAGTTCTTC. Translation gives CASSLLASGSDNEQFF. V is TRBV5-6 and J is TRBJ2-1; 10 positions agree with TRBD2. V shed 1 base, J shed 5 bases, and the junction held 6 bases outside the gene matches. Germline V lookup: CDR1 SGHDT, CDR2 YYEEEE. CDR3 length equals 16 residues.

The chain links TRBV15 to TRBJ2-2, with 7 bases lining up with TRBD2. Germline assignment: CDR1 LNHNV and CDR2 YYDKDF (reference sequence). Losses at the gene ends were 0 bases for V and 2 bases for J; bases not matched to a gene: 6. This CDR3 is built from 17 residues. CDR3 amino acids: CATSRDYPAGNTGELFF. The CDR3 DNA reads as TGTGCCACCAGCAGAGATTACCCAGCGGGAAACACCGGGGAGCTGTTTTTT. The full variable domain, in which reference TRBV15 and TRBJ2-2 provide the parts outside the CDR3, is DAMVIQNPRYQVTQFGKPVTLSCSQTLNHNVMYWYQQKSSQAPKLLFHYYDKDFNNEADTPDNFQSRRPNTSFCFLDIRSPGLGDTAMYLCATSRDYPAGNTGELFFGEGSRLTVL.

This clone was picked up a small number of times. In nucleotides, the CDR3 is TGTGCCAGCAGCTTGGGACCCCCGGGACTAGTCTACGAGCAGTACTTC. The encoded protein is CASSLGPPGLVYEQYF. The chain links TRBV5-5 to TRBJ2-7; 8 bases are a match to TRBD2. The CDR3 contains 16 residues. With 0 bases clipped from V and 3 bases from J, the junction kept 8 bases outside the gene matches. Germline CDR1 reads SGHKS; CDR2 reads YYEKEE (reference sequence).

This clone was counted a few times. The V gene is TRBV5-8, the J gene TRBJ2-5; D remains ambiguous. The CDR3 totals 15 residues. V was clipped by 2 bases and J by 3 bases, with 14 bases between them. In germline, CDR1 is SGHTS, CDR2 YDEGEE. The DNA for the CDR3 is TGTGCCAGCAGCTTAGGCTCAGCGCCGAAAGAGACCCAGTACTTC. This codes for CASSLGSAPKETQYF. Filled out from reference TRBV5-8 and TRBJ2-5, the complete variable domain reads EAGVTQSPTHLIKTRGQQATLRCSPISGHTSVYWYQQALGLGLQFLLWYDEGEERNRGNFPPRFSGRQFPNYSSELNVNALELEDSALYLCASSLGSAPKETQYFGPGTRLLVL.